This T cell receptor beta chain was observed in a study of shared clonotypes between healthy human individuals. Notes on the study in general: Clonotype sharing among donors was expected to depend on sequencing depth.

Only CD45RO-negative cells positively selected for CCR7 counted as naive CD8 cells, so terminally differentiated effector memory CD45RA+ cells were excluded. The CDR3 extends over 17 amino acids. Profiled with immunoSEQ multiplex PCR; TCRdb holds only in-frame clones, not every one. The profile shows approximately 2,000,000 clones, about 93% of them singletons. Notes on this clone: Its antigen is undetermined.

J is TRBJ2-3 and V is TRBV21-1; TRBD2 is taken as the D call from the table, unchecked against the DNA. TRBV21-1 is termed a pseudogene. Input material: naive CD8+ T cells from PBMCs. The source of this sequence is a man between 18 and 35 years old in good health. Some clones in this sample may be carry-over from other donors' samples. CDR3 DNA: TGTGCCAGCAGCAAGGGAGATGGCAGCGGGAATACAGATACGCAGTATTTT. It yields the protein CASSKGDGSGNTDTQYF.